The 20 T cell receptor beta chains below come from one sample, sequenced in a study of early T cells in non-severe SARS-CoV-2 infection. Via MiXCR, TCRdb re-called the 5' RACE reads, giving one row per CDR3 protein. The sample shows 30,000 to 45,000 distinct CDR3 sequences, 9.9% of them seen only once. The sequencing sample was made of whole blood. The receptor set was obtained from an adult who was a healthcare worker with PCR-confirmed SARS-CoV-2 infection or an uninfected control (not recorded which).

This clonotype was counted between two and nine times. The chain uses TRBV5-1 and TRBJ1-1; 8 bases fit TRBD1. The CDR3 extends over 15 amino acids. The V gene end was trimmed by 4 bases and the J gene end by 0 bases; junction bases not matched to a gene: 5. The germline gives CDR1 SGHRS, CDR2 YFSETQ. DNA for the CDR3: TGCGCCAGCAGCAACGGACAGGGAATGAACACTGAAGCTTTCTTT. Translating it yields CASSNGQGMNTEAFF.

J is TRBJ1-2 and V is TRBV2; D is unclear. V was pared by 3 bases and J by 4 bases, with 6 bases between. This CDR3 has 12 residues. The V gene's germline CDR1 is SNHLY and CDR2 FYNNEI. The CDR3 loop is CASSEDFYGYTF. In DNA form, the CDR3 reads TGTGCCAGCAGTGAGGACTTCTATGGCTACACCTTC.

This clonotype was counted at least ten times. V usage is TRBV5-5 and J usage is TRBJ2-2; D gene ambiguous. Trimming left V 2 bases short and J 3 bases short, with 5 bases between. This CDR3 has 13 amino acids. CDR1 and CDR2 from the germline V gene are SGHKS and YYEKEE (reference sequence). As DNA, the CDR3 is TGTGCCAGCAGCTTATTCGACACCGGGGAGCTGTTTTTT. This sequence encodes CASSLFDTGELFF. Using reference TRBV5-5 and TRBJ2-2 for the parts outside the CDR3, the full variable domain is DAGVTQSPTHLIKTRGQQVTLRCSPISGHKSVSWYQQVLGQGPQFIFQYYEKEERGRGNFPDRFSARQFPNYSSELNVNALLLGDSALYLCASSLFDTGELFFGEGSRLTVL.

This clonotype was detected a few times. The chain couples TRBV24-1 to TRBJ2-3; 8 nucleotides line up with TRBD1. The germline gives CDR1 KGHDR, CDR2 SFDVKD. The V and J ends lost 4 bases and 1 base, in that order; junction bases with no gene match: 0. There are 14 residues in the CDR3. CDR3 nucleotides: TGTGCCACCAGTGAGGGACAGGGCACAGATACGCAGTATTTT. This encodes CATSEGQGTDTQYF.

The chain carries TRBV7-9 and TRBJ1-5; tentative D call: TRBD1 (6 bases). V gave up 2 bases and J gave up 2 bases, with 13 bases separating them. The CDR3 sequence is 16 residues long. From germline, CDR1 is SEHNR and CDR2 FQNEAQ (reference sequence). The CDR3 region has the DNA TGTGCCAGCAGCTTATTCTTAGGGGGTGGCAATCAGCCCCAGCATTTT. Protein: CASSLFLGGGNQPQHF.

This sequence joins TRBV19 and TRBJ2-5, with D unclear. From germline, CDR1 is LNHDA and CDR2 SQIVND (reference sequence). V was shortened by 4 bases and J by 3 bases, with 3 bases between the two germline ends. The CDR3 loop spans 11 amino acids. The DNA for the CDR3 is TGTGCCAGTAGTAACGAAGAGACCCAGTACTTC. Encoded protein: CASSNEETQYF.

Points on this clonotype: The conserved phenylalanine or tryptophan normally closing the CDR3 is absent here, so this likely arose from a read error. This chain connects TRBV15 to TRBJ1-6, with a possible D match to TRBD1 (5 bases). Trimming took off 0 bases at V and 2 bases at J, with 14 bases between the two ends. Per the germline V gene, CDR1 is LNHNV and CDR2 is YYDKDF (reference sequence). There are 18 residues in the CDR3. The DNA for the CDR3 is TGTGCCACCAGCAGAGATGGGCAGGGTCCCACCTATAATTCACCCCTCCACCTT. It yields the protein CATSRDGQGPTYNSPLHL.

In nucleotides, the CDR3 is TGCAGCGCAACGGGGGGGCAAGAGACCCAGTACTTC. It codes for CSATGGQETQYF. This chain links TRBV29-1 with TRBJ2-5, with 8 bases aligning to TRBD2. CDR1 is SQVTM and CDR2 is ANQGSEA in the germline V gene. V lost 7 bases to trimming and J lost 2 bases; unmatched junction nucleotides: 3. There are 12 residues in the CDR3.

This clonotype was picked up many times. The chain has TRBV29-1 and TRBJ2-5; 8 bases align to TRBD1. The CDR3 is made up of 13 amino acids. CDR1 is SQVTM, CDR2 ANQGSEA, per germline. The trim removed 4 bases at V and 5 bases at J, leaving 6 bases unmatched. CDR3 region: CSVVQGAYETQYF. CDR3 bases: TGCAGCGTTGTTCAGGGGGCATATGAGACCCAGTACTTC.

This clonotype has a count of ten or more. The rearrangement joins TRBV7-9 to TRBJ1-5; TRBD1 is a possible D gene (5 bases). The CDR3 is 14 residues long. V lost 3 bases and J 3 bases, leaving 9 bases between the germline ends. Germline V gene sequence: CDR1 SEHNR, CDR2 FQNEAQ (reference sequence). The CDR3 DNA is TGTGCCAGCAGCTTGGACACGCACAATCAGCCCCAGCATTTT. Protein product: CASSLDTHNQPQHF.

This clonotype was counted at least ten times. J is TRBJ2-7 and V is TRBV10-3; D gene uncertain. The germline V and J ends were trimmed by 5 bases and 1 base, with 12 bases remaining between them. The CDR3 spans 14 residues. Germline values: CDR1 ENHRY, CDR2 SYGVKD. The DNA of the CDR3 is TGTGCCATCAGTAAAAAACTCGAATCCTACGAGCAGTACTTC. It translates to CAISKKLESYEQYF.

This clonotype turned up a few times. The J gene is TRBJ2-7, the V gene TRBV29-1; D is undetermined. CDR3 length: 12 amino acids. CDR1 is SQVTM, CDR2 ANQGSEA, per germline. Trimming stripped 4 bases from V and 2 bases from J, with 9 bases between. The CDR3 loop reads CSVVGRPYEQYF. CDR3 DNA: TGCAGCGTTGTGGGCAGACCCTACGAGCAGTACTTC.

There are many counts of this clonotype. This chain links TRBV12-3 or TRBV12-4 with TRBJ2-5; D not resolved. The V end was cut by 6 bases, the J end by 2 bases, with 10 bases between. The CDR3 runs 13 residues. The CDR3 nucleotides are TGTGCCAGCAGCTTCGACTCACAAGAGACCCAGTACTTC. Translation gives CASSFDSQETQYF.

This clonotype appeared many times. V and J are TRBV20-1 and TRBJ1-2; no clear D gene. Trimming left V 3 bases short and J 2 bases short, with 10 bases between. This CDR3 has 13 amino acids. Per germline, CDR1 DFQATT and CDR2 SNEGSKA (reference sequence). The CDR3: CSASSSSNYGYTF. The CDR3 region has the DNA TGCAGTGCTAGTTCGAGTTCCAACTATGGCTACACCTTC.

There are many counts of this clonotype. The chain has TRBV6-5 and TRBJ2-1; D is perhaps TRBD1 (5 bases). The ends were cut back, 4 bases at V and 0 bases at J, with 10 bases in the middle. Looked up from germline, CDR1 is MNHEY and CDR2 is SVGAGI. CDR3 length equals 15 residues. This chain's CDR3 is CASSSTVSSYNEQFF. The DNA for the CDR3 is TGTGCCAGCAGTTCGACAGTTAGCTCCTACAATGAGCAGTTCTTC.

This clonotype is termed medium-sized. This rearrangement joins TRBV15 to TRBJ2-5; 9 bases fit TRBD2. CDR1 and CDR2 (germline): LNHNV, YYDKDF (reference sequence). CDR3 length: 15 amino acids. Trimming at V came to 0 bases and at J to 8 bases, leaving 7 bases not matched to a gene. CDR3 loop: CATSREEDSGGTQYF. CDR3 nucleotides: TGTGCCACCAGCAGAGAGGAAGATAGCGGGGGTACCCAGTACTTC.

Regarding this clonotype: This may be a read error: a much more frequent sequence differs by one nucleotide. Here the CDR3 omits its conserved ending phenylalanine or tryptophan, so a read error is the likely source. The rearrangement joins TRBV7-8 to TRBJ1-3; perhaps TRBD1 as D (5 bases). V lost 3 bases to trimming and J lost 0 bases, with 12 bases between them. The CDR3 totals 16 residues. Germline V lookup: CDR1 SGHVS, CDR2 FQNEAQ. The CDR3 loop reads CASSLGLPSSGNTIYL. As DNA, the CDR3 is TGTGCCAGCAGCTTGGGACTCCCGAGCTCTGGAAACACCATATATCTT.

This clonotype was seen more than once but under ten times. The rearrangement uses TRBV7-2 and TRBJ1-6, with a tentative D call TRBD1 (6 bases). There are 15 residues in the CDR3. V was shortened by 4 bases and J by 1 base, with 8 bases between the two germline ends. Germline V lookup: CDR1 SGHTA, CDR2 FQGNSA. The CDR3 DNA reads TGTGCCAGCAGCTCCGGACAGTCCTATAATTCACCCCTCCACTTT. It is translated as CASSSGQSYNSPLHF.

The chain has TRBV28 and TRBJ2-1; either TRBD1 or TRBD2 may fit D (5 bases each). Looked up from germline, CDR1 is MDHEN and CDR2 is SYDVKM. The CDR3 sequence is 14 residues long. V lost 0 bases, J lost 8 bases, and 11 bases lay in between. The chain's CDR3 is CASSLWDSRDEQFF. The CDR3 DNA sequence: TGTGCCAGCAGTTTATGGGACTCCAGGGATGAGCAGTTCTTC.

This clonotype has at least ten counts. The CDR3: CASSSLTLSTDTQYF. Written as DNA, the CDR3 is TGTGCCAGCAGTTCCCTCACGTTGAGCACAGATACGCAGTATTTT. The V call is TRBV27, the J call TRBJ2-3; no firm D call. The CDR3 totals 15 residues. V lost 4 bases and J lost 0, with 11 bases in between. Germline V gene data show CDR1 as MNHEY and CDR2 as SMNVEV (reference sequence).